This T cell receptor (beta chain) is from a study of cytomegalovirus exposure and HLA in healthy donors. Concerning this clone: The antigen remains undetermined.

Broader study findings: In a later analysis, specific HLA alleles were associated with about 18,000 TCR beta sequences at a 0.05 false discovery rate. Three chains linked to CMV were shown in vitro to be specific for CMV antigens. About 87% or about 30% of the time was how often most TCR beta V segments were productive, according to an earlier analysis.

CDR1 and CDR2 from the germline V gene are MGHRA and YSYEKL. The CDR3 is 15 amino acids. V shed 4 bases and J 7 bases; nucleotides not matched to a gene: 9. PCR used 60 Vbeta primers and 13 Jbeta primers. Method: immunoSEQ multiplex PCR; TCRdb's copy keeps in-frame clones and lacks some. This table has some 85,000 clones, under 80% appearing once. The TCR originated in a man aged 18 to 29 in good health and CMV-seropositive. Sequencing was done on a sample of PBMCs. The V gene is TRBV4-1, the J gene TRBJ2-1, with TRBD2 identical over 8 bases. CDR3 amino acids: CASSPSGGVPNEQFF. DNA for the CDR3: TGCGCCAGCAGCCCAAGCGGGGGAGTCCCTAATGAGCAGTTCTTC.